This T cell receptor beta chain was sequenced in a study of T-cell memory formation after mild COVID-19. The V gene's germline CDR1 is DFQATT and CDR2 SNEGSKA (reference sequence). The CDR3 totals 15 residues. Trimming shortened V by 3 bases and J by 0 bases, and 15 bases separated the two germline ends. With regard to this clonotype: What it binds is unknown.

TCRdb reanalysed the 5' RACE reads using MiXCR and keeps one entry per CDR3 protein. The sample shows approximately 410,000 distinct CDR3 sequences, more than 20% of them seen only once. Study results and limitations: Detection of some responders pre-infection suggested pre-existing cross-reactive memory T cells participated. Whether second-wave clones peaking at day 37 were SARS-CoV-2 specific went unconfirmed. There was a balanced CD4/CD8 profile in clones contracting day 15 to 85, and later expanders leaned CD4+. Clones that contracted clustered mainly in CM and EM if CD4+ and in EMRA if CD8+.

The rearrangement joins TRBV20-1 to TRBJ2-7, with D possibly matching TRBD1 (7 bases). The receptor was derived from an adult woman who had mild COVID-19 (a few samples of this study predate the infection). Cell type and time point are not known. Sample: PBMCs or a T cell subset sorted from them (not recorded which). This CDR3 is CSARRQGSGSYEQYF. Here the CDR3 DNA reads TGCAGTGCTAGGAGACAGGGTAGCGGCTCCTACGAGCAGTACTTC.